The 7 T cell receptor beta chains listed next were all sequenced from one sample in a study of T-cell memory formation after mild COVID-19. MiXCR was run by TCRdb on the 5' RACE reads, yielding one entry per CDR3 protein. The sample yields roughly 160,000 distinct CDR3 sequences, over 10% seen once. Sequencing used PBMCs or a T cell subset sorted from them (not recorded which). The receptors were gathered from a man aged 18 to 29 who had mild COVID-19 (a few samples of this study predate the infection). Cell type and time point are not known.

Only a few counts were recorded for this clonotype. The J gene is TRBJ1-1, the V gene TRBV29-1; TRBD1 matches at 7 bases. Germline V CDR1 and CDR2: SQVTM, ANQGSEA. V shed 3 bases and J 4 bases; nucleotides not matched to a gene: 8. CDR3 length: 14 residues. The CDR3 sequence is CSVDSQGYGTEAFF. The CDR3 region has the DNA TGCAGCGTTGACTCACAGGGGTACGGCACTGAAGCTTTCTTT.

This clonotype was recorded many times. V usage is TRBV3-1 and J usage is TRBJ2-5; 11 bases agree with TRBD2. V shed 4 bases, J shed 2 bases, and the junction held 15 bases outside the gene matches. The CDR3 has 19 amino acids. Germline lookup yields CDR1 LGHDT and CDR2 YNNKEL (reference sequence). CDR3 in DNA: TGTGCCAGCAGCCTTGGCGGGTGGACTAGCGGGCGTGAACAAGAGACCCAGTACTTC. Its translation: CASSLGGWTSGREQETQYF.

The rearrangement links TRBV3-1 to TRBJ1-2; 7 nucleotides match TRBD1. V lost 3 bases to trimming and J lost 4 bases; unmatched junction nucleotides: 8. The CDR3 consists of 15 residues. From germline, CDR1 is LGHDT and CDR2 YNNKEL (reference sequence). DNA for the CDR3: TGTGCCAGCAGCCACGACAGGGAAAGGATCTATGGCTACACCTTC. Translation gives CASSHDRERIYGYTF.

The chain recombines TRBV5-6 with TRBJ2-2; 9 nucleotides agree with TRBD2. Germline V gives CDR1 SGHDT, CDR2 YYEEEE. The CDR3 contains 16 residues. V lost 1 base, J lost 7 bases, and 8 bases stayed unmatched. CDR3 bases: TGTGCCAGCAGCTTGCCCCAGCGGGGGGTCAGCGGGGAGCTGTTTTTT. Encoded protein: CASSLPQRGVSGELFF.

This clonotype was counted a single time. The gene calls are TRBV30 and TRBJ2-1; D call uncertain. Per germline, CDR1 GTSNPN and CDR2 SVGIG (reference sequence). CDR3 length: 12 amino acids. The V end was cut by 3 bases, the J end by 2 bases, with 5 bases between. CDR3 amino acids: CAWSPTYNEQFF. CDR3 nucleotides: TGTGCCTGGAGCCCCACCTACAATGAGCAGTTCTTC.

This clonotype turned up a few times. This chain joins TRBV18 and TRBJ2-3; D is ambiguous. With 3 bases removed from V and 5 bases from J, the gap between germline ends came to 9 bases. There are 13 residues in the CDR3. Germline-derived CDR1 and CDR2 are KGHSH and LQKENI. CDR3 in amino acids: CASSPPPGDTQYF. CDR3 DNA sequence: TGTGCCAGCTCACCTCCCCCGGGAGATACGCAGTATTTT.

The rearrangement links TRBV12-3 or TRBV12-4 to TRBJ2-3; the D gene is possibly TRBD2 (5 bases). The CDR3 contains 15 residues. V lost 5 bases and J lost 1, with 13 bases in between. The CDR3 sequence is CASSPQLAGTDTQYF. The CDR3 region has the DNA TGTGCCAGCAGTCCCCAGCTAGCAGGCACAGATACGCAGTATTTT.